Each of the 19 T cell receptor beta chains below was sequenced from the same sample in a study of T cell responses to AZD1222 COVID-19 vaccine. Clones were read by immunoSEQ multiplex PCR, and TCRdb kept only the in-frame ones, dropping some. Altogether approximately 160,000 clones are present, about nine tenths being singletons, with the ten largest covering 2.5% to 3.5%. The sample in question was peripheral blood, obtained on day 0 of AZD1222 vaccination. The receptors here all came from an adult in good health.

The V and J genes are TRBV5-4 and TRBJ2-3; D remains ambiguous. V lost 2 bases and J lost 7, with 11 bases in between. The germline V gene has CDR1 SGHNT and CDR2 YYREEE (reference sequence). The CDR3 runs to 13 residues. The CDR3: CASSLEDGYTQYF. The CDR3 DNA is TGTGCCAGCAGCTTAGAGGACGGATATACGCAGTATTTT.

The V and J genes are TRBV5-5 and TRBJ2-3, with D possibly TRBD1 on 6 matching bases. Germline V gene data show CDR1 as SGHKS and CDR2 as YYEKEE (reference sequence). This CDR3 is built from 15 residues. V was trimmed by 4 bases and J by 3 bases, leaving 15 bases between them. CDR3 residues: CASSTSGHRTDTQYF. The DNA for the CDR3 is TGTGCCAGCAGCACCTCGGGACATAGGACAGATACGCAGTATTTT.

The chain combines TRBV9 with TRBJ2-7; 7 nucleotides agree with TRBD1. The CDR3 extends over 14 amino acids. V gave up 2 bases and J gave up 2 bases; unmatched junction bases: 4. The V gene's germline CDR1 is SGDLS and CDR2 YYNGEE. CDR3 in DNA: TGTGCCAGCAGCGTCCAGACAGGGCCCTACGAGCAGTACTTC. It yields the protein CASSVQTGPYEQYF.

The genes are TRBV6-5 and TRBJ1-2; D gene uncertain. This CDR3 is built from 13 residues. V lost 5 bases and J 4 bases, leaving 11 bases between the germline ends. Per germline, CDR1 MNHEY and CDR2 SVGAGI. The CDR3 nucleotides read TGTGCCAGCAGTCCGGACGGCCTCTATGGCTACACCTTC. Its translation is CASSPDGLYGYTF.

The chain couples TRBV6-5 to TRBJ1-2; D not resolved. The germline CDR1 and CDR2 sequences are MNHEY and SVGAGI. The V and J ends lost 4 bases and 5 bases respectively, with 5 bases between them. CDR3 size: 11 residues. CDR3 coding DNA: TGTGCCAGCAGTTCAGTATATGGCTACACCTTC. Translating gives CASSSVYGYTF.

The J gene is TRBJ1-2, the V gene TRBV27, with D unresolved. The CDR3 spans 14 residues. Looked up from germline, CDR1 is MNHEY and CDR2 is SMNVEV (reference sequence). V was trimmed by 7 bases and J by 7 bases, leaving 19 bases between them. Written as DNA, the CDR3 is TGTGCCAGCAAGCCCGGGTCGACGAAATTTGGCTACACCTTC. Its protein product is CASKPGSTKFGYTF.

The chain recombines TRBV6-5 with TRBJ1-2; 7 nucleotides agree with TRBD1. CDR3 length: 14 amino acids. V lost 5 bases to trimming and J lost 12 bases; unmatched junction nucleotides: 15. Germline-derived CDR1 and CDR2 are MNHEY and SVGAGI. Here the CDR3 DNA reads TGTGCCAGCAGTACCGGGGAGGGGGCCCTTCGGCACACCTTC. This gives the protein CASSTGEGALRHTF.

The CDR3 spells CASSREGSGTDTQYF. The CDR3 DNA reads as TGCGCCAGCAGCAGGGAAGGGAGTGGCACAGATACGCAGTATTTT. The chain links TRBV5-1 to TRBJ2-3, with a tentative D call TRBD2 (5 bases). CDR1 SGHRS and CDR2 YFSETQ come from the germline V gene. V lost 4 bases and J lost 1, with 13 bases in between. This CDR3 is built from 15 residues.

The genes are TRBV7-9 and TRBJ2-5; possible D gene TRBD2, 6 bases. V was clipped by 4 bases and J by 5 bases, with 17 bases between them. Looked up from germline, CDR1 is SEHNR and CDR2 is FQNEAQ (reference sequence). This CDR3 region has 15 residues. CDR3 nucleotide sequence: TGTGCCAGCAGCTCCCGGGACTCCGCAGTCGAGACCCAGTACTTC. The encoded protein is CASSSRDSAVETQYF.

This chain uses TRBV4-3 with TRBJ2-3; the match to TRBD2 covers 11 bases. The CDR3 is 18 amino acids. J gave up 1 base and V 1 base, and 7 bases lay outside the gene matches. Germline V gives CDR1 LGHNA, CDR2 YSLEER. The CDR3 DNA sequence: TGCGCCAGCAGCCAAGTAGCGGGGGGGCCTTCGGGCACAGATACGCAGTATTTT. Protein product: CASSQVAGGPSGTDTQYF.

This clone was seen a single time. This chain links TRBV9 with TRBJ1-2; tentatively, D is TRBD1 (5 bases). Germline V gene data show CDR1 as SGDLS and CDR2 as YYNGEE. V was pared by 0 bases and J by 5 bases, with 8 bases between. The CDR3 extends over 13 amino acids. The CDR3 sequence is CASSVVGGYGYTF. CDR3 nucleotide sequence: TGTGCCAGCAGCGTAGTGGGGGGATATGGCTACACCTTC.

The chain is built from TRBV30 and TRBJ2-2; TRBD2 is a possible D gene (6 bases). This CDR3 spans 16 amino acids. The germline CDR1 and CDR2 sequences are GTSNPN and SVGIG (reference sequence). V was shortened by 2 bases and J by 2 bases, with 15 bases between the two germline ends. The CDR3 DNA sequence: TGTGCCTGGAGTCTCGTAGGGACTCACAACACCGGGGAGCTGTTTTTT. Amino acids: CAWSLVGTHNTGELFF.

Details on this clone: Additional DNA sequences in this sample encode the identical CDR3. CDR3 in DNA: TGCAGTGCTAGAGGGGGGTACGAGCAGTACTTC. Its protein product is CSARGGYEQYF. This sequence joins TRBV20-1 and TRBJ2-7, with D tentatively TRBD1 or TRBD2 (5 bases each). Germline-derived CDR1 and CDR2 are DFQATT and SNEGSKA (reference sequence). V gave up 1 base and J gave up 4 bases, with 5 bases separating them. The CDR3 has 11 residues.

This clone was observed once. The chain employs TRBV5-6 and TRBJ1-4; D call uncertain. The CDR3 length is 14 residues. V dropped 3 bases and J dropped 5 bases, with 11 bases sitting between them. Germline assignment: CDR1 SGHDT and CDR2 YYEEEE. CDR3 coding DNA: TGTGCCAGCAGCTCCGCCGGGAACAATGAAAAACTGTTTTTT. It is translated as CASSSAGNNEKLFF.

The CDR3 DNA follows: TGTGCCAGCACCGGTGACAGGGTCGACACTGAAGCTTTCTTT. This translates into CASTGDRVDTEAFF. The chain carries TRBV2 and TRBJ1-1; TRBD1 matches 7 bases. The junction had 8 bases not matched to a gene; V was cut back by 7 bases and J by 3 bases. Germline V lookup: CDR1 SNHLY, CDR2 FYNNEI. The CDR3 loop spans 14 amino acids.

V usage is TRBV5-1 and J usage is TRBJ1-4; 12 bases align to TRBD1. Germline values: CDR1 SGHRS, CDR2 YFSETQ. This CDR3 region has 17 residues. V was clipped by 4 bases and J by 7 bases; unmatched bases: 11. In DNA, the CDR3 is TGCGCCAGCAGCCCTAACCGGGACAGGGGGCCTCGTGAAAAACTGTTTTTT. Translating it yields CASSPNRDRGPREKLFF.

V usage is TRBV4-3 and J usage is TRBJ2-7, with 10 bases fitting TRBD2. J was trimmed by 2 bases and V by 5 bases; bases with no gene match: 6. This CDR3 spans 15 amino acids. CDR1 and CDR2 (germline): LGHNA, YSLEER. CDR3 region: CASSERAGGPYEQYF. CDR3 nucleotide sequence: TGCGCCAGCAGCGAAAGAGCGGGGGGGCCCTACGAGCAGTACTTC.

This chain joins TRBV27 and TRBJ2-1, with D tentatively TRBD1 or TRBD2 (7 bases each). The V end lost 6 bases, the J end lost 6 bases, and 18 bases lay between the germline ends. The CDR3 contains 15 residues. CDR1 and CDR2 (germline): MNHEY, SMNVEV (reference sequence). CDR3 DNA: TGTGCCAGCAGACCCCAGGGGGGGAAATCCAATGAGCAGTTCTTC. Its protein product is CASRPQGGKSNEQFF.

The chain couples TRBV27 to TRBJ1-1, with 12 bases that match TRBD1. V shed 0 bases, J shed 12 bases, and the junction held 2 bases outside the gene matches. CDR3 size: 13 residues. The germline V gene has CDR1 MNHEY and CDR2 SMNVEV (reference sequence). CDR3 nucleotide sequence: TGTGCCAGCAGTTTATCGGGACAGGGGGCGTCTTTCTTT. It codes for CASSLSGQGASFF.